The sequence of this TCR beta chain was determined in a study of regulatory T cells in long-lasting Graves disease. The time point is: persistent/refractory GD, antithyroid drugs over 5 years with positive TRAb. Extracted RNA from PBMCs served as the source of the TCR library. This CDR3 is built from 14 residues. Germline values: CDR1 SGHTA, CDR2 FQGNSA. Trimming removed 4 bases from V and 4 bases from J, with 14 bases in between. Study results and caveats: Sample size was small, which may have lowered accuracy.

This clonotype was recorded at least ten times. Its target is unknown. Arm-PCR of CDR3 regions with iRepertoire HTBI primers generated TCR beta libraries. TCRdb reprocessed the multiplex PCR reads via MiXCR and lists one record per CDR3 protein. The data hold about 460,000 distinct CDR3 sequences, with 20% to 25% observed a single time. The receptor was isolated from a female donor with Graves disease. The sequencing here drew on peripheral blood mononuclear cells (PBMCs), taken when the disease was refractory, from a patient treated with antithyroid drugs. V is TRBV7-2 and J is TRBJ2-7; D might be TRBD1 (7 bases). CDR3 amino acids: CASSSRQGLYEQYF. In nucleotides, the CDR3 is TGTGCCAGCAGCTCGAGACAGGGACTTTACGAGCAGTACTTC.